This is a list of T cell receptor beta chains from one sample in a study of T-cell reconstitution after alpha-beta-depleted transplantation in children. TCRdb re-called the PCR reads through MiXCR, storing one row per CDR3 protein. In the table there are a few hundred thousand distinct CDR3 sequences, 10% of which are singletons. Sequencing was performed on PBMCs from the stem cell graft donor, taken from the stem cell graft. These receptors came from a human donor who donated a stem cell graft to a child with acute lymphoblastic leukemia. The CDR3 runs from the conserved cysteine through the conserved F or W. D genes are given only for firm matches. A row's size may be missing; if present it is once, few, many or a size class.

few	TRBJ1-1	.	TRBV29-1	13	TGCAGCGCGCTGACAGGACCCAGCACTGAAGCTTTCTTT	CSALTGPSTEAFF
few	TRBJ2-1	TRBD2	TRBV4-3	14	TGCGCCAGCAGCCTCCTAGCGGGAGCTAGTGAGCAGTTCTTC	CASSLLAGASEQFF
few	TRBJ2-7	.	TRBV3-1	16	TGTGCCAGCAGCCAAGAATGGATCGCGAGCTCCTACGAGCAGTACTTC	CASSQEWIASSYEQYF
few	TRBJ1-2	TRBD1	TRBV4-3	17	TGCGCCAGCAGCCCCGACGTAGGGGGCTTCTTTGGGGATGGCTACACCTTC	CASSPDVGGFFGDGYTF
many	TRBJ2-5	.	TRBV20-1	11	TGCAGTGCTACCGCCCAAGAGACCCAGTACTTC	CSATAQETQYF
.	TRBJ2-4	TRBD2	TRBV7-9	16	TGTGCCAGCAGCTTACTGGGCGGGAGGGCCAAAACCATTCAGTACTTC	CASSLLGGRAKTIQYF
few	TRBJ1-1	.	TRBV28	15	TGTGCCAGCAGTCGAACAGGGTACCGCAACACTGAAGCTTTCTTT	CASSRTGYRNTEAFF
.	TRBJ2-7	TRBD2	TRBV7-9	16	TGTGCCAGCAGTCCCACTAGCGGGAGGAAGCTCTACGAGCAGTACTTC	CASSPTSGRKLYEQYF
.	TRBJ2-5	.	TRBV5-1	14	TGCGCCAGCAGCGACGGACAGCACCAAGAGACCCAGTACTTC	CASSDGQHQETQYF
.	TRBJ1-5	.	TRBV28	18	TGTGCCAGCAGCGACGGAGGAGGGGGGATGTCCCCAAATCAGCCCCAGCATTTT	CASSDGGGGMSPNQPQHF
few	TRBJ1-5	TRBD1	TRBV2	17	TGTGCCAGCAGGAAAAGTTTAGACAGGGCGAGCAATCAGCCCCAGCATTTT	CASRKSLDRASNQPQHF
.	TRBJ2-7	TRBD2	TRBV2	15	TGTGCCAGCAGCGCCCTCCTAGCGGGAGCCTACGAGCAGTACTTC	CASSALLAGAYEQYF
.	TRBJ1-1	TRBD1	TRBV12-3/TRBV12-4	14	TGTGCCAGCAGGGAGACAGGGATGAACACTGAAGCTTTCTTT	CASRETGMNTEAFF
many	TRBJ2-2	.	TRBV5-1	15	TGCGCCAGCAGCTTGGAGGGACGGAACACCGGGGAGCTGTTTTTT	CASSLEGRNTGELFF
few	TRBJ2-1	TRBD2	TRBV10-3	16	TGTGCCATCAGTGAGGGGGGACTAGCGTCAGACAATGAGCAGTTCTTC	CAISEGGLASDNEQFF
many	TRBJ2-3	.	TRBV6-6	13	TGTGCCAGCAGTTACTCTAAAACCGGACCGCAGTATTTT	CASSYSKTGPQYF
.	TRBJ2-1	.	TRBV7-2	15	TGTGCCAGCAGCCCCGGCAGGGTAATTGGTGGTGAGCAGTTCTTC	CASSPGRVIGGEQFF
.	TRBJ2-5	.	TRBV12-3/TRBV12-4	17	TGTGCCAGTTCTCCCTGGGGGAAAGGGCTGATCCAAGAGACCCAGTACTTC	CASSPWGKGLIQETQYF
.	TRBJ2-1	.	TRBV7-3	14	TGTGCCAGCAGCTTAATGGGCGAAAACAATGAGCAGTTCTTC	CASSLMGENNEQFF
few	TRBJ2-7	TRBD2	TRBV7-2	15	TGTGCCAGCAGCCCGTATCGACTAGCGGTACACGAGCAGTACTTC	CASSPYRLAVHEQYF
few	TRBJ2-3	TRBD1	TRBV12-3/TRBV12-4	13	TGTGCCAGTAGGACAGGGGATACAGATACGCAGTATTTT	CASRTGDTDTQYF
many	TRBJ1-1	TRBD1	TRBV27	13	TGTGCCAGCAGGACTACAGGGGTTACTGAAGCTTTCTTT	CASRTTGVTEAFF
.	TRBJ1-1	.	TRBV12-3/TRBV12-4	15	TGTGCCAGCAGTTTACCCCAGGGTCGGAACACTGAAGCTTTCTTT	CASSLPQGRNTEAFF
.	TRBJ2-7	.	TRBV29-1	12	TGCAGCGTTGAAGTGGGTTCCCACGAGCAGTACTTC	CSVEVGSHEQYF
many	TRBJ2-3	.	TRBV4-3	14	TGCGCCAGCAGCCAAGGAGTGGGCACAGATACGCAGTATTTT	CASSQGVGTDTQYF
few	TRBJ1-4	TRBD1	TRBV12-3/TRBV12-4	14	TGTGCCAGCAGTTTTGCCCAGGGGGCGGAAAAACTGTTTTTT	CASSFAQGAEKLFF
many	TRBJ2-2	.	TRBV3-1	17	TGTGCCAGCAGCCATATGGTTAATCCGACTAGGCCCGGGGAGCTGTTTTTT	CASSHMVNPTRPGELFF
few	TRBJ1-2	.	TRBV14	15	TGTGCCAGCAGCCCTACCCGGACAGTGGGCTATGGCTACACCTTC	CASSPTRTVGYGYTF
.	TRBJ2-1	TRBD2	TRBV20-1	15	TGCAGTGCCAGACTAGCGGGAGACGTGTACAATGAGCAGTTCTTC	CSARLAGDVYNEQFF
few	TRBJ2-1	.	TRBV6-2/TRBV6-3	14	TGTGCCAGCAGTTATCGGGAGCTTATCGATGAGCAGTTCTTC	CASSYRELIDEQFF
few	TRBJ1-3	.	TRBV7-3	16	TGTGCCAGCAGCCAACGGGGGGGCAGCTCTGGAAACACCATATATTTT	CASSQRGGSSGNTIYF
few	TRBJ2-2	TRBD2	TRBV7-2	16	TGTGCCAGCAGCTTCAAAGCGGGAGACGGCACCGGGGAGCTGTTTTTT	CASSFKAGDGTGELFF
few	TRBJ2-7	.	TRBV5-5	14	TGTGCCAGCAGCTTTGTTCCAGGGGAAGCCGAGCAGTACTTC	CASSFVPGEAEQYF
.	TRBJ2-3	TRBD2	TRBV20-1	19	TGCAGTGCTGAATCCGGGACTAGCGGCGTAACCCACCACCCAGATACGCAGTATTTT	CSAESGTSGVTHHPDTQYF
few	TRBJ2-5	TRBD2	TRBV28	14	TGTGCCAGCAGTTTAACCAGCGGGAGTTCGTCCCAGTACTTC	CASSLTSGSSSQYF
few	TRBJ2-5	TRBD2	TRBV7-2	16	TGTGCCAGCAGCTACGGACTAGCGCCCTACCAAGAGACCCAGTACTTC	CASSYGLAPYQETQYF
many	TRBJ2-5	.	TRBV7-2	13	TGTGCCAGCAGCCGACAGACCCAAGAGACCCAGTACTTC	CASSRQTQETQYF
few	TRBJ2-7	TRBD2	TRBV29-1	14	TGCAGCGTTTCCCGGGAGGGCGACTCCTACGAGCAGTACTTC	CSVSREGDSYEQYF